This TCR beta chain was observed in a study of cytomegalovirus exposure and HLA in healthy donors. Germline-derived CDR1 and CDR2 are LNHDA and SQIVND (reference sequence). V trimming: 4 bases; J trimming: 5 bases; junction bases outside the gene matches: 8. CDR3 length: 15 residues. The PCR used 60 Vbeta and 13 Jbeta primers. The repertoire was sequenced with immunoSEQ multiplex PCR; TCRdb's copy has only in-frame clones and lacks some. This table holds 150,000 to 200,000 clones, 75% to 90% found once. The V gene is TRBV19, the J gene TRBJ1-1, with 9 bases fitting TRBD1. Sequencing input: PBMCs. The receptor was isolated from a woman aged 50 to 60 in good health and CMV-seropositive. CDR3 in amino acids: CASSTLQGARTEAFF. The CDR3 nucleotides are TGTGCCAGTAGTACGTTACAGGGGGCGCGGACTGAAGCTTTCTTT.